Below, 29 T cell receptor beta chains from the same sample are listed, as sequenced in a study of tumour-infiltrating T cells in Burkitt lymphoma. Libraries were prepared by immunoSEQ multiplex PCR; TCRdb keeps only in-frame clonotypes and omits some of them. Among about 2,500 clones listed, over 75% were seen once. Source material: tumor tissue. Receptor source: a human donor with diffuse large B-cell lymphoma.

This sequence joins TRBV30 and TRBJ1-1; D perhaps matches TRBD1 (6 bases). V gave up 0 bases and J gave up 5 bases, with 13 bases separating them. The CDR3 consists of 14 residues. Germline CDR1 is GTSNPN and CDR2 is SVGIG (reference sequence). In DNA form, the CDR3 reads TGTGCCTGGAGTGTACTGGCAGGGGAGACTGAAGCTTTCTTT. Translating it yields CAWSVLAGETEAFF.

V usage is TRBV27 and J usage is TRBJ2-7; TRBD1 aligns across 7 bases. The CDR3 has 15 amino acids. Germline V gene sequence: CDR1 MNHEY, CDR2 SMNVEV (reference sequence). After removal of 2 bases from V and 3 bases from J, the junction contained 7 bases not matched to a gene. The CDR3 nucleotides are TGTGCCAGCAGTTTAAGTGGGGGACAGAACTACGAGCAGTACTTC. Amino acids: CASSLSGGQNYEQYF.

The J gene is TRBJ2-5, the V gene TRBV25-1; 7 nucleotides align to TRBD2. Trimming took 4 bases from V and 5 from J; bases not matched to a gene: 10. CDR3 length: 15 residues. Per the germline V gene, CDR1 is MGHDK and CDR2 is SYGVNS. CDR3 DNA: TGTGCCAGCAGTGCGCAAGGGGAGGGTCCCGAGACCCAGTACTTC. Amino acid sequence: CASSAQGEGPETQYF.

CDR3 DNA: TGCGCCAGCAGTCCCACAGGGGGCTCGGAGACCCAGTACTTC. It translates to CASSPTGGSETQYF. The V gene is TRBV5-1, the J gene TRBJ2-5, with 9 bases lining up with TRBD1. Germline loops: CDR1 SGHRS, CDR2 YFSETQ. CDR3 length equals 14 residues. After removal of 5 bases from V and 5 bases from J, the junction contained 7 bases not matched to a gene.

The sample holds one count of this clone. The V call is TRBV7-8, the J call TRBJ2-5, with TRBD2 matching over 13 bases. Germline lookup yields CDR1 SGHVS and CDR2 FQNEAQ. The trim removed 6 bases at V and 5 bases at J, leaving 9 bases unmatched. This CDR3 region has 16 residues. CDR3 in DNA: TGTGCCAGCAGTCATGGACTAGCGGGAGAGTGGGAGACCCAGTACTTC. This codes for CASSHGLAGEWETQYF.

J is TRBJ2-2 and V is TRBV4-2; 10 nucleotides line up with TRBD2. The trim removed 2 bases at V and 5 bases at J, leaving 11 bases unmatched. The CDR3 is made up of 18 amino acids. Germline V gene data show CDR1 as LGHNA and CDR2 as YNFKEQ. CDR3 amino acids: CASSQTPLSGRRTGELFF. The CDR3 region has the DNA TGTGCCAGCAGCCAAACCCCCCTTAGCGGGAGGCGAACCGGGGAGCTGTTTTTT.

This clone showed up just once. This chain joins TRBV30 and TRBJ2-5, with TRBD2 matching 12 bases. V was pared by 1 base and J by 5 bases, with 8 bases of the junction left unmatched. This CDR3 region has 16 residues. Germline-derived CDR1 and CDR2 are GTSNPN and SVGIG (reference sequence). This CDR3 is CAWSGGGLAGRETQYF. The CDR3 DNA is TGTGCCTGGAGTGGGGGAGGACTAGCGGGACGGGAGACCCAGTACTTC.

The chain carries TRBV27 and TRBJ2-7; 7 nucleotides agree with TRBD1. Trimming at V came to 6 bases and at J to 6 bases, leaving 20 bases not matched to a gene. Germline V gene lookup returns CDR1 MNHEY and CDR2 SMNVEV (reference sequence). CDR3 length: 17 residues. CDR3 region: CASRGLGLTGRIVEQYF. In DNA, the CDR3 is TGTGCCAGCAGGGGGCTGGGGTTGACAGGGCGTATAGTCGAGCAGTACTTC.

A single count supports this clone. The V and J genes are TRBV6-1 and TRBJ2-7, with D tentatively TRBD1 (7 bases). Trimming pared 7 bases from V and 3 bases from J, leaving 13 bases between. CDR3 length: 13 amino acids. From germline, CDR1 is MNHNS and CDR2 SASEGT. Written as DNA, the CDR3 is TGTGCCAGCATGGGGGGACAGTACTACGAGCAGTACTTC. This codes for CASMGGQYYEQYF.

The CDR3 spells CASSLTSGGEYEQYF. The CDR3 DNA sequence: TGTGCCAGCAGCTTGACTAGCGGGGGGGAGTACGAGCAGTACTTC. V is TRBV7-2 and J is TRBJ2-7; 14 bases fit TRBD2. J gave up 4 bases and V 3 bases, and 2 bases lay outside the gene matches. This CDR3 contains 15 residues. Germline CDR1 and CDR2: SGHTA and FQGNSA.

The gene calls are TRBV27 and TRBJ1-1; the D gene is possibly TRBD1 (6 bases). CDR1 is MNHEY and CDR2 is SMNVEV in the germline V gene (reference sequence). V was trimmed by 1 base and J by 4 bases, leaving 10 bases between them. The CDR3 consists of 14 residues. CDR3 region: CASSLLGAGTEAFF. DNA of the CDR3: TGTGCCAGCAGTTTATTGGGGGCGGGCACTGAAGCTTTCTTT.

This clone was observed a few times. Distinct nucleotide sequences in the sample also encode this CDR3. The chain is built from TRBV6-1 and TRBJ1-2, with 8 positions matching TRBD1. The ends lost 6 bases at V and 4 bases at J; junction bases unmatched: 7. The germline V gene encodes CDR1 MNHNS and CDR2 SASEGT. CDR3 length: 14 amino acids. CDR3 sequence reads: CASRGQGSLYGYTF. The CDR3 bases are TGTGCCAGCAGAGGACAGGGAAGTCTCTATGGCTACACCTTC.

The V call is TRBV5-4, the J call TRBJ2-3, with D perhaps TRBD1 (6 bases). V lost 5 bases and J 2 bases, leaving 12 bases between the germline ends. The CDR3 length is 14 residues. Germline V gives CDR1 SGHNT, CDR2 YYREEE (reference sequence). This CDR3 reads CASSFGQHTDTQYF. The CDR3 nucleotides are TGTGCCAGCAGTTTCGGACAGCACACAGATACGCAGTATTTT.

The rearrangement joins TRBV4-2 to TRBJ2-3, with unresolved D. This CDR3 comprises 15 residues. Trimming removed 0 bases from V and 1 base from J, with 8 bases in between. Germline assignment: CDR1 LGHNA and CDR2 YNFKEQ. CDR3 nucleotide sequence: TGTGCCAGCAGCCAAGAGAGGATCGGCACAGATACGCAGTATTTT. The encoded protein is CASSQERIGTDTQYF.

The chain's CDR3 is CASSLTPEFGEQYF. DNA of the CDR3: TGTGCCAGCAGCTTAACCCCGGAGTTTGGCGAGCAGTACTTC. This chain connects TRBV5-8 to TRBJ2-7; D ambiguous. The V gene's germline CDR1 is SGHTS and CDR2 YDEGEE. The CDR3 covers 14 residues. Trimming pared 2 bases from V and 6 bases from J, leaving 15 bases between.

This clone was detected only a few times. The chain joins TRBV7-8 to TRBJ2-7; TRBD2 aligns across 10 bases. Germline V gives CDR1 SGHVS, CDR2 FQNEAQ. The CDR3 runs to 15 residues. The V segment lost 3 bases and the J segment 4 bases; nucleotides outside the gene matches: 6. The CDR3, as DNA: TGTGCCAGCAGCTTCCCAGCGGGAGGGCTTTACGAGCAGTACTTC. Its protein product is CASSFPAGGLYEQYF.

The chain employs TRBV5-6 and TRBJ2-5; no reliable D call. With 0 bases removed from V and 5 bases from J, the gap between germline ends came to 2 bases. Germline V gene lookup returns CDR1 SGHDT and CDR2 YYEEEE. CDR3 length: 11 residues. CDR3 region: CASSLEETQYF. CDR3 nucleotide sequence: TGTGCCAGCAGCTTGGAGGAGACCCAGTACTTC.

This clone is large in the sample. The rearrangement links TRBV5-4 to TRBJ2-7; D is possibly TRBD1 (5 bases). Trimming stripped 0 bases from V and 6 bases from J, with 7 bases between. The CDR3 consists of 12 residues. Germline loops: CDR1 SGHNT, CDR2 YYREEE (reference sequence). The CDR3 nucleotides are TGTGCCAGCAGCTTGGATGGGGCCGAGCAGTACTTC. It yields the protein CASSLDGAEQYF.

The chain employs TRBV6-6 and TRBJ1-3; D not resolved. The CDR3 is 11 amino acids. Germline V gene data show CDR1 as MNHNY and CDR2 as SVGAGI (reference sequence). CDR3: CASGSGNTIYF. As DNA, the CDR3 is TGTGCTTCTGGCTCTGGAAACACCATATATTTT.

The chain links TRBV11-2 to TRBJ2-3, with unresolved D. Trimming shortened V by 1 base and J by 4 bases, and 12 bases separated the two germline ends. The CDR3 sequence is 15 residues long. From germline, CDR1 is SGHAT and CDR2 FQNNGV. The CDR3 DNA sequence: TGTGCCAGCAGCTTAGCCTTCCTAGAGGCAGATACGCAGTATTTT. Translating gives CASSLAFLEADTQYF.

The chain has TRBV7-9 and TRBJ1-3; maybe TRBD1 (5 bases). The ends were cut back, 7 bases at V and 4 bases at J, with 8 bases in the middle. The germline CDR1 and CDR2 sequences are SEHNR and FQNEAQ (reference sequence). The CDR3 spans 12 residues. Here the CDR3 reads CASMDNGNTIYF. The CDR3 DNA reads as TGTGCCAGCATGGACAACGGAAACACCATATATTTT.

V usage is TRBV2 and J usage is TRBJ2-1; D might be TRBD1 (6 bases). The CDR3 length is 16 residues. V shed 6 bases and J shed 6 bases, with 21 bases lying between them. Germline CDR1 SNHLY, CDR2 FYNNEI. CDR3 nucleotides: TGTGCCAGCAGCCACGAGGGGGTCCCGGGCGCCAATGAGCAGTTCTTC. Translating gives CASSHEGVPGANEQFF.

This chain links TRBV4-2 with TRBJ2-3; the match to TRBD1 covers 11 bases. CDR3 length: 15 amino acids. The V segment lost 3 bases and the J segment 6 bases; nucleotides outside the gene matches: 5. Germline assignment: CDR1 LGHNA and CDR2 YNFKEQ. The CDR3 is CASSHTGTGGDTQYF. CDR3 nucleotide sequence: TGTGCCAGCAGCCATACCGGGACAGGGGGGGATACGCAGTATTTT.

This clone has just a few counts. The CDR3 DNA sequence: TGTGCCATCGGGGCCGGCTACACCTTC. Translation: CAIGAGYTF. The chain employs TRBV10-3 and TRBJ1-2, with a weak D call TRBD1 (5 bases). V lost 8 bases to trimming and J lost 8 bases, with 6 bases between them. The CDR3 has 9 residues. Germline V gene data show CDR1 as ENHRY and CDR2 as SYGVKD.

The V gene is TRBV7-9, the J gene TRBJ1-4, with D perhaps matching TRBD1 (6 bases). There are 16 residues in the CDR3. Between the trimmed V and J ends, which lost 3 bases and 4 bases, there was a span of 15 bases. Germline V CDR1 and CDR2: SEHNR, FQNEAQ (reference sequence). In DNA, the CDR3 is TGTGCCAGCAGCTTTCCCCGGGCGGACAGTAATGAAAAACTGTTTTTT. Protein product: CASSFPRADSNEKLFF.

The chain links TRBV29-1 to TRBJ2-1; no clear D. This CDR3 comprises 13 residues. CDR1 and CDR2 from the germline V gene are SQVTM and ANQGSEA. Between the trimmed V and J ends, which lost 4 bases and 7 bases, there was a span of 14 bases. The chain's CDR3 is CSVASIGPNEQFF. The CDR3 DNA sequence: TGCAGCGTTGCCAGCATTGGGCCTAATGAGCAGTTCTTC.

The chain recombines TRBV2 with TRBJ2-7; D is undetermined. V was clipped by 4 bases and J by 3 bases, with 7 bases between them. The CDR3 loop spans 12 amino acids. Germline loops: CDR1 SNHLY, CDR2 FYNNEI. The CDR3 region has the DNA TGTGCCAGCAGTGCCGCCCGCTACGAGCAGTACTTC. Translating gives CASSAARYEQYF.

The chain employs TRBV7-6 and TRBJ2-1; D tentatively fits TRBD1 or TRBD2 (5 bases each). This CDR3 spans 13 amino acids. Germline V gene lookup returns CDR1 SGHVS and CDR2 FNYEAQ. V lost 1 base, J lost 10 bases, and 11 bases lay in between. The CDR3 reads CASSLEGWGEQFF. CDR3 DNA sequence: TGTGCCAGCAGCTTAGAGGGGTGGGGGGAGCAGTTCTTC. Complete variable domain (other parts from reference TRBV7-6 and TRBJ2-1): GAGVSQSPRYKVTKRGQDVALRCDPISGHVSLYWYRQALGQGPEFLTYFNYEAQQDKSGLPNDRFSAERPEGSISTLTIQRTEQRDSAMYRCASSLEGWGEQFFGPGTRLTVL.

In regard to this clone: Its ends do not fully match the called genes, so a read error is possible. The CDR3 is CASSIQGAITEAFF. The CDR3 DNA reads TGTGCTAGCAGTATACAGGGGGCGATCACTGAAGCTTTCTTT. The rearrangement links TRBV27 to TRBJ1-1; TRBD1 agrees at 9 bases. CDR1 and CDR2 (germline): MNHEY, SMNVEV (reference sequence). The CDR3 sequence is 14 residues long.